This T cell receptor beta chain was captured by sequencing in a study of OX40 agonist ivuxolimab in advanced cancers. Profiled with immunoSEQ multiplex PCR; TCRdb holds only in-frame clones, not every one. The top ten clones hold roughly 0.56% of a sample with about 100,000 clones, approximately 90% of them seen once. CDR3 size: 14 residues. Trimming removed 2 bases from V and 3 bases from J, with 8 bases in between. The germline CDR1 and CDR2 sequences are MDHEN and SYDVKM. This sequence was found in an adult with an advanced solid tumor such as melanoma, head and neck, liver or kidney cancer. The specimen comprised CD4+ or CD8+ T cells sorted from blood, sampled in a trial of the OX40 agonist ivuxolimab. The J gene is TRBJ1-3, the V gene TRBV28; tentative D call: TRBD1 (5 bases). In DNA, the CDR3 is TGTGCCAGCAGTTTACCGGGACGTGGAAACACCATATATTTT. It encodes CASSLPGRGNTIYF.